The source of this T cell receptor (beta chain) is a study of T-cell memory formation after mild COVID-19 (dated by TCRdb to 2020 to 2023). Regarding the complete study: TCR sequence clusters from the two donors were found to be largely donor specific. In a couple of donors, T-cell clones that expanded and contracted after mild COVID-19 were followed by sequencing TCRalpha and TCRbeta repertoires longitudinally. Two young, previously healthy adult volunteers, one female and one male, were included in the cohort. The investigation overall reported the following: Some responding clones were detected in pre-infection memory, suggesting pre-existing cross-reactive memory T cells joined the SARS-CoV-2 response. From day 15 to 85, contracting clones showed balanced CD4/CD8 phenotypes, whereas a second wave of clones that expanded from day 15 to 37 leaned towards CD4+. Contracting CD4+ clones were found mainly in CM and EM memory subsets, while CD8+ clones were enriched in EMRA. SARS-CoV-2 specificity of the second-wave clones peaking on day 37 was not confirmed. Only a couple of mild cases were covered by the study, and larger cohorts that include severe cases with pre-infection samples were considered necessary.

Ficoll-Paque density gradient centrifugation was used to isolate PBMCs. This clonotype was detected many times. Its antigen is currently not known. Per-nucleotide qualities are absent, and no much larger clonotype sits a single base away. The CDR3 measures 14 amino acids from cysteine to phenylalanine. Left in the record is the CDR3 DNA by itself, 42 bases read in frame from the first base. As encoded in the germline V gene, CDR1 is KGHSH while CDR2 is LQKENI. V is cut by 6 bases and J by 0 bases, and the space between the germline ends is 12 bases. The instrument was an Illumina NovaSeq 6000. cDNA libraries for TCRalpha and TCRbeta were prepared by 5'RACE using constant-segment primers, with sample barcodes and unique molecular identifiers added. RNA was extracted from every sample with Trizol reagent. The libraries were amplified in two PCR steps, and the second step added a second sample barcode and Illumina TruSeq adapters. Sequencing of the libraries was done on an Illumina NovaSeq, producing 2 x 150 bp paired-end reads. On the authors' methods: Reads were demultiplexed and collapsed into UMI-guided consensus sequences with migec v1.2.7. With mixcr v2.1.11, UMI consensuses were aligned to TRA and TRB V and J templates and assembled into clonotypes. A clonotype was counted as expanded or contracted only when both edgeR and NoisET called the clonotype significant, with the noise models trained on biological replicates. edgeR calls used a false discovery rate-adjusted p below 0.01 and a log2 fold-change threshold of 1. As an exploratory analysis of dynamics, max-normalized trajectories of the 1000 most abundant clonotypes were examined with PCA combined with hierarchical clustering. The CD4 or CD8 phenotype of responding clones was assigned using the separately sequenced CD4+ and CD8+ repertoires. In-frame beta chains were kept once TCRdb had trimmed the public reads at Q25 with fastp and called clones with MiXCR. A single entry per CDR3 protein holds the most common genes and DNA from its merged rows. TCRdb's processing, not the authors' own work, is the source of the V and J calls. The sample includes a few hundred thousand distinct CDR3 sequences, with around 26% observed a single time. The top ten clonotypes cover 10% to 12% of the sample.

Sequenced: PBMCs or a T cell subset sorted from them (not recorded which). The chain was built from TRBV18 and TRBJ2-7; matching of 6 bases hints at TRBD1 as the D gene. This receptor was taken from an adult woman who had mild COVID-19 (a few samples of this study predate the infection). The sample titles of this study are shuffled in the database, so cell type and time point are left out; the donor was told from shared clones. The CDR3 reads CASSVTGRSYEQYF. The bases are TGTGCCAGCTCGGTGACAGGCCGCTCCTACGAGCAGTACTTC.